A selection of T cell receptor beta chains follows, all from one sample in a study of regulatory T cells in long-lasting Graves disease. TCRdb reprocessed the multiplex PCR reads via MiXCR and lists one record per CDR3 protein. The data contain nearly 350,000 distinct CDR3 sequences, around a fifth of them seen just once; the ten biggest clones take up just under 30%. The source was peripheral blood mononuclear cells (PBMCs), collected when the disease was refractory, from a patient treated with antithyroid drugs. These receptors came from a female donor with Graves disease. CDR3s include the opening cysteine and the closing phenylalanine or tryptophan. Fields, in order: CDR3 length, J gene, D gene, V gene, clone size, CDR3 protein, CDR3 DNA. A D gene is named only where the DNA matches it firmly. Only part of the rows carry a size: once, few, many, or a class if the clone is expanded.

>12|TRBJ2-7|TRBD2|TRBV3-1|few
CASTLAGHEQYF
TGTGCCAGCACACTAGCGGGACACGAGCAGTACTTC
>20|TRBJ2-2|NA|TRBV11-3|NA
CASRRQGAPSGTANTGELFF
TGTGCCAGCAGGCGACAGGGGGCTCCTAGCGGGACGGCGAACACCGGGGAGCTGTTTTTT
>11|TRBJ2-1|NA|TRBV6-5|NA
CASSYTNEQFF
TGTGCCAGCAGTTACACCAATGAGCAGTTCTTC
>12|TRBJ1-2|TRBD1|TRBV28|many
CASSDRVHGYTF
TGTGCCAGCAGTGACAGGGTCCATGGCTACACCTTC
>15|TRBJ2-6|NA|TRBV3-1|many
CASSQGNYGANVLTF
TGTGCCAGCAGCCAAGGGAATTACGGGGCCAACGTCCTGACTTTC
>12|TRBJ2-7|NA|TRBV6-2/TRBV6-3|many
CASSYRGYEQYF
TGTGCCAGCAGTTACAGGGGCTACGAGCAGTACTTC
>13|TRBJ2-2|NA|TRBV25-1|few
CASSETGTGELFF
TGTGCCAGCAGTGAAACGGGGACCGGGGAGCTGTTTTTT
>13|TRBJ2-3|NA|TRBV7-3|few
CASSFQYTDTQYF
TGTGCCAGCAGCTTCCAGTACACAGATACGCAGTATTTT
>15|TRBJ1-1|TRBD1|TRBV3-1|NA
CASSRQGNPNTEAFF
TGTGCCAGCAGCCGACAGGGGAATCCGAACACTGAAGCTTTCTTT
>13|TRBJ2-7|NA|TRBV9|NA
CASSPTGGNEQYF
TGTGCCAGCAGCCCGACAGGCGGTAACGAGCAGTACTTC
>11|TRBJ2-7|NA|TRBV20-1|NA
CSGQRYYEQYF
TGCAGTGGACAGAGATACTACGAGCAGTACTTC
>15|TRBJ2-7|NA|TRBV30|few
CAWSELRAASYEQYF
TGTGCCTGGAGTGAACTCAGAGCCGCCTCCTACGAGCAGTACTTC
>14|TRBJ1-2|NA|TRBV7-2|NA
CASKIAWGVEGYTF
TGTGCCAGCAAAATAGCGTGGGGTGTAGAAGGCTACACCTTC
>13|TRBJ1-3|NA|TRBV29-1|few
CSVGQRTGNTIYF
TGCAGCGTTGGACAGCGGACTGGAAACACCATATATTTT
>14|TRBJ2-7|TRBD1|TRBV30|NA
CAWSPDREIYEQYF
TGTGCCTGGAGCCCAGACAGGGAAATCTACGAGCAGTACTTC
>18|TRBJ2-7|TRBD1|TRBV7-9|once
CASSLDGFRGTSSYEQYF
TGTGCCAGCAGCTTAGATGGGTTCAGGGGGACCTCATCCTACGAGCAGTACTTC
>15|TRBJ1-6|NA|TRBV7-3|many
CASSLTGQDGSPLHF
TGTGCCAGCAGCTTAACAGGCCAGGACGGATCACCCCTCCACTTT
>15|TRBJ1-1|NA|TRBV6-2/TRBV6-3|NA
CASSHSGATNTEAFF
TGTGCCAGCAGCCATTCCGGGGCAACGAACACTGAAGCTTTCTTT
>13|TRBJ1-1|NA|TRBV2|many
CATNTGMNTEAFF
TGTGCCACCAATACAGGAATGAACACTGAAGCTTTCTTT
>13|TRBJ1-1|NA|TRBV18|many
CASSPTREVEAFF
TGTGCCAGCTCACCAACCAGGGAGGTTGAAGCTTTCTTT
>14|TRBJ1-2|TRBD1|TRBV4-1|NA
CASSPTGTNYGYTF
TGCGCCAGCAGCCCGACAGGGACTAACTATGGCTACACCTTC
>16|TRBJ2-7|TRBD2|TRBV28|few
CASSTIAGGKPYEQYF
TGTGCCAGCAGTACAATAGCGGGAGGGAAACCCTACGAGCAGTACTTC
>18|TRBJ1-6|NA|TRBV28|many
CASSLWLSLSSYNSPLHF
TGTGCCAGCAGTTTATGGCTGAGTTTGAGCTCCTATAATTCACCCCTCCACTTT
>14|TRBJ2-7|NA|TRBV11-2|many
CASSLAGHPYEQYF
TGTGCCAGCAGCTTAGCAGGGCACCCCTACGAGCAGTACTTC
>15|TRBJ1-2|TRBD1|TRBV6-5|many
CASSFGQGSNYGYTF
TGTGCCAGCAGTTTCGGACAGGGTAGTAACTATGGCTACACCTTC
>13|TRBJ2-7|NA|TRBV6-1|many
CASSVEKGYEQYF
TGTGCCAGCAGTGTTGAGAAGGGATACGAGCAGTACTTC
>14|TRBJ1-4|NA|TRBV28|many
CASSRDGPSEKLFF
TGTGCCAGCAGTAGGGACGGCCCAAGTGAAAAACTGTTTTTT
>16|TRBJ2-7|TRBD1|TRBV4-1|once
CASSQAYGTGGYEQYF
TGCGCCAGCAGCCAAGCCTACGGGACAGGGGGGTACGAGCAGTACTTC
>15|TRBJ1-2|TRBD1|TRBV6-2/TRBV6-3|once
CASSEIGQGIYGYTF
TGTGCCAGCAGTGAGATCGGACAGGGGATTTATGGCTACACCTTC
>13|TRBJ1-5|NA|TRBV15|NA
CATSSPPGEPQHF
TGTGCCACCAGCAGCCCGCCGGGGGAGCCCCAGCATTTT
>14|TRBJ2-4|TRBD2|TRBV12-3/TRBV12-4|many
CASRLAGAKNIQYF
TGTGCCAGCAGACTAGCGGGGGCCAAAAACATTCAGTACTTC
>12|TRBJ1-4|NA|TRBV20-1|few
CSATGLDEKLFF
TGCAGTGCTACAGGGTTGGATGAAAAACTGTTTTTT
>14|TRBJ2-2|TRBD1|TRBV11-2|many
CASRWDRGFGELFF
TGTGCCAGCAGATGGGACAGGGGATTCGGGGAGCTGTTTTTT